The present entry profiles one TCR beta chain with its context. Its cognate antigen has yet to be identified. Base-call qualities are not available, and no considerably larger clone is one nucleotide away. This record belongs to a study of T cells in Graves' hyperthyroidism and ophthalmopathy (dated by TCRdb to the late 2010s). Describing the broader study: Peripheral blood samples were taken at initial diagnosis, before any treatment was given. TCR Vbeta CDR3 sequencing of fewer than 150 peripheral blood samples (more than 40 ophthalmopathy, about 75 hyperthyroidism and roughly 17 progressor patients) is reported in the paper. After sampling, hyperthyroidism patients received methimazole starting at 30 mg daily, and ophthalmopathy patients received high-dose intravenous methylprednisolone. To identify TCR V-J signatures that set the groups apart, the researchers used a discovery cohort of about a hundred patients, made up of 40 to 45 with Graves' ophthalmopathy and about 60 with stable Graves' hyperthyroidism. Prospective prediction of ophthalmopathy was tested in an independent validation cohort of approximately 18 hyperthyroidism patients and around 16 patients who later progressed to ophthalmopathy. In more than five Graves' hyperthyroidism patients, the study also compared T-cell repertoires from thyroid tissue with T-cell repertoires from blood. For training and testing, the 100 or so patients in the discovery cohort were randomly divided in a 7:3 ratio. Overall study outcomes, separate from this receptor: No statistical method was used to set the sample size in advance, and investigators knew the group allocation. A model built on a 13 V-J signature distinguished ophthalmopathy from stable hyperthyroidism, reaching about 88% sensitivity and around 81% specificity in cross-validation and 80%/75% in testing. Most expanded thyroid clonotypes (frequency above 0.001) were also found in blood, which suggests that blood repertoires may mirror thyroid immune responses. In validation, the model predicted progression to ophthalmopathy a median of approximately 6.6 months before onset, with 65% to 71% sensitivity and 72.22% specificity.

Reading the germline V gene gives CDR1 MGHRA and CDR2 YSYEKL. V is shortened by 4 bases, J by 5 bases, and the region joining them spans 17 bases. The CDR3 covers 15 residues, taking in both the cysteine and the phenylalanine. This entry keeps only the CDR3 DNA: 45 bases, framed from base 1. Graves' hyperthyroidism was defined as stable when no progression to ophthalmopathy occurred over 18 months of follow-up. Hyperthyroidism patients were aged 18 to 65 years and newly diagnosed, with disease duration of less than 2 months. The study excluded patients with uncontrolled infections, other autoimmune diseases, pregnancy or lactation. Diagnoses were established on the basis of clinical symptoms, serum thyroxine and TRAb, thyroid ultrasound, and orbital computed tomography. PBMCs were isolated from more than 9 ml of fresh peripheral blood by Ficoll-Paque density gradient centrifugation. Total RNA was extracted using Trizol reagent, and RNA quality was assessed on an Agilent 2100 Bioanalyzer.

TCR beta CDR3 regions were amplified from RNA transcripts. For the first round of RT-PCR on the TCR CDR3, the HTBI primer set was used together with the Qiagen OneStep RT-PCR kit. Libraries were constructed in a second round of multiplex PCR, after which size selection and purification were carried out. The libraries were sequenced on an Illumina HiSeq2000 using paired-end 100 bp reads. The study's own analysis went as follows. SOAPnuke was used to process the raw data, throwing out any read that contained adapters or uncalled bases, had a mean Phred below 15, or lacked an exact constant-primer or identifier match. COPE v1.2.5 was used to merge high-quality paired reads, and clonotypes were defined as unique nucleotide sequences. MiTCR v1.1 was used to align clonotypes to the IMGT TRBV, TRBD and TRBJ reference segments. Analysis was restricted to V-J combinations with a frequency above 0.0001, which covered about 99% of repertoires. The TCS score was defined as the ratio of F50 (clonal expansion) to E x V (chaos), calculated using BLOSUM62-based TCRdist between CDR3 peptides within each V-J. Welch's t-statistics and random forest reduced around 510 V-J features to about 13, which were used in a naive Bayes classifier (R e1071). TCRdb redid the processing of the public reads, applying fastp at Q25 and MiXCR, and retained in-frame beta chains. Rows with a matching CDR3 protein are joined into one entry that keeps the most common DNA and genes. The V and J calls and clone size are TCRdb's, not the authors'. The sample contains 350,000 to 400,000 distinct CDR3 sequences, 15% to 20% of them found a single time. The top ten constitute about 4% of the sample.

The sequence was obtained from a woman aged 18-30 years with Graves' hyperthyroidism. Input material: blood. The rearrangement joined TRBV4-1 to TRBJ2-5; the D gene is perhaps TRBD1 or TRBD2, as each covers 5 bases. The CDR3 reads as follows: CASSRSGPGSETQYF. The sequenced DNA is TGCGCCAGCAGCCGCTCGGGACCCGGGTCGGAGACCCAGTACTTC.